This TCR beta chain was recovered during a study of identical twins. Overall study results and limits: Within cord blood, abundant beta clonotypes carried fewer insertions, but memory repertoires showed no such trend. Findings depended on cross-sectional statistics rather than tracking the same donors. Researchers caution that invariant MAIT and iNKT cells could partly confound zero-insertion analyses.

TCRdb redid the calling of the 5' RACE reads with MiXCR, one entry per CDR3 protein. The table has about 660,000 distinct CDR3 sequences, about 9.4% seen once. Germline CDR1 SGHRS, CDR2 YFSETQ. Trimming removed 0 bases at V and 6 bases at J, with 18 bases between. This CDR3 comprises 16 residues. This clonotype appeared many times. Its cognate antigen is unknown. The sample was also linked to a second study, of yellow fever vaccine responses in identical twins.

The V call is TRBV5-1, the J call TRBJ1-2, with D unclear. Sequencing was done on a sample of PBMCs. The TCR originated in a woman between 18 and 29 years old in good health. Here the CDR3 DNA reads TGCGCCAGCAGCTTGGAAGCCATTGAATTAGGAAATGGCTACACCTTC. It encodes CASSLEAIELGNGYTF.